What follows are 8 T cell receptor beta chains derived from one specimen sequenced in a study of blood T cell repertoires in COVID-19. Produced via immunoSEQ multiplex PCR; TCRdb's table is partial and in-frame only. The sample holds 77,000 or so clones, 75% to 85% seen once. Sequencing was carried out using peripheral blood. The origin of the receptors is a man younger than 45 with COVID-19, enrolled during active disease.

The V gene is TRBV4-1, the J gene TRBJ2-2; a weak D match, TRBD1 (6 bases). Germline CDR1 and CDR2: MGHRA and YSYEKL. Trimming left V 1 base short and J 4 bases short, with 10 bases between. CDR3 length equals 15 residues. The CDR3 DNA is TGCGCCAGCAGCCAAGGCCAGGGGTTCACCGGGGAGCTGTTTTTT. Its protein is CASSQGQGFTGELFF.

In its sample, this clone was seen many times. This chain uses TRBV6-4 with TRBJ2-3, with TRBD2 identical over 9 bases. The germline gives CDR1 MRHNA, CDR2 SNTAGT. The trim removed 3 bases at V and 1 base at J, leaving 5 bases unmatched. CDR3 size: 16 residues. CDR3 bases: TGTGCCAGCAGTGAGGCGGGAGGGAGAGGCACAGATACGCAGTATTTT. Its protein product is CASSEAGGRGTDTQYF.

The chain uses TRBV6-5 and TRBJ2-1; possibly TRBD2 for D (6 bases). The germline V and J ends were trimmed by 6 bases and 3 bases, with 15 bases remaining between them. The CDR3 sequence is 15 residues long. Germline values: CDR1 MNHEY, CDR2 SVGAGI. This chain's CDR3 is CASRSRDWVYNEQFF. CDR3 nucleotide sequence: TGTGCCAGCAGGTCAAGGGACTGGGTCTACAATGAGCAGTTCTTC.

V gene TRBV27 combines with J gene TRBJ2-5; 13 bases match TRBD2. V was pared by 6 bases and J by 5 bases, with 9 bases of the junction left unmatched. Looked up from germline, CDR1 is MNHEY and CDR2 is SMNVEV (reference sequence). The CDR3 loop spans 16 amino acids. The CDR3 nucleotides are TGTGCCAGCAGACCCTCCGGACTAGCGGGAGTGGAGACCCAGTACTTC. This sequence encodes CASRPSGLAGVETQYF.

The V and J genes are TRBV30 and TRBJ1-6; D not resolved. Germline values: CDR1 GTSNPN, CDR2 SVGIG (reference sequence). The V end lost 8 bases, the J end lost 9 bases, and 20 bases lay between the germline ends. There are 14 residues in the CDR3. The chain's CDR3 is CALEIATSTSPLHF. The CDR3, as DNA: TGTGCCCTGGAAATAGCTACATCCACTTCACCCCTCCACTTT.

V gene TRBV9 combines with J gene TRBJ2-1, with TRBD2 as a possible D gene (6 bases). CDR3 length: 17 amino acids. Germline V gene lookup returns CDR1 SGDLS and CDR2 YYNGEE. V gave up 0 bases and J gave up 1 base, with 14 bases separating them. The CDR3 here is CASSVEWVEGSYNEQFF. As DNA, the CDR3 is TGTGCCAGCAGCGTAGAATGGGTGGAGGGTTCCTACAATGAGCAGTTCTTC.

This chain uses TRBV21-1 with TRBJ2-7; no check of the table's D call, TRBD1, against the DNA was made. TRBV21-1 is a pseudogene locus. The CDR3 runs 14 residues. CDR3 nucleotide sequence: TGTGCCGGGCGTAAGGCGCAGGGAAACTACGAGCAGTACTTC. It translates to CAGRKAQGNYEQYF.

CDR3 coding DNA: TGTGCCAGCAGCCAACTCCGGGATCAGCCCCAGCATTTT. It is translated as CASSQLRDQPQHF. The chain is built from TRBV6-5 and TRBJ1-5, with D uncertain. Trimming stripped 6 bases from V and 5 bases from J, with 11 bases between. The germline V gene encodes CDR1 MNHEY and CDR2 SVGAGI. This CDR3 is built from 13 residues.